A single sample is the source of the 29 T cell receptor beta chains below, sequenced in a study of cytomegalovirus exposure and HLA in healthy donors. Here immunoSEQ multiplex PCR was the method, and the copy in TCRdb shows in-frame clones only, minus some. This table holds some 66,000 clones, around 97% found once. Input material: PBMCs. The receptor set was obtained from a woman aged 18-30 years in good health and CMV-seropositive.

Here the CDR3 reads CASSDRVSGYTF. DNA of the CDR3: TGTGCCAGCAGTGACAGGGTTTCTGGCTACACCTTC. The rearrangement joins TRBV27 to TRBJ1-2, with TRBD1 matching 7 bases. The V segment lost 5 bases and the J segment 7 bases; nucleotides outside the gene matches: 4. Germline CDR1 and CDR2: MNHEY and SMNVEV (reference sequence). The CDR3 has 12 residues.

V gene TRBV21-1 combines with J gene TRBJ2-4; TRBD2, the D gene given by the table, was not confirmed from the DNA. TRBV21-1 constitutes a pseudogene. There are 18 residues in the CDR3. The CDR3: CASSKISGEPSAKNIQYF. CDR3 nucleotides: TGTGCCAGCAGCAAAATCAGCGGGGAACCGTCCGCCAAAAACATTCAGTACTTC.

The chain combines TRBV7-6 with TRBJ2-5; D might be TRBD1 (5 bases). Germline V gives CDR1 SGHVS, CDR2 FNYEAQ. V lost 1 base and J lost 1, with 10 bases in between. This CDR3 comprises 15 residues. CDR3 coding DNA: TGTGCCAGCAGCTTAGAGCTCAGGGCCCAAGAGACCCAGTACTTC. This translates into CASSLELRAQETQYF.

This sequence joins TRBV28 and TRBJ2-7; a possible D gene is TRBD2 (5 bases). Germline V gene data show CDR1 as MDHEN and CDR2 as SYDVKM. Trimming shortened V by 2 bases and J by 13 bases, and 15 bases separated the two germline ends. This CDR3 spans 12 amino acids. The CDR3 DNA reads TGTGCCAGCAGTTTACTGGCCGGGGTTGGTTACTTC. This sequence encodes CASSLLAGVGYF.

The J gene is TRBJ2-1, the V gene TRBV4-2; 8 bases agree with TRBD2. With V trimmed by 3 bases and J by 1 base, 14 bases remained unmatched. Germline CDR1 LGHNA, CDR2 YNFKEQ. The CDR3 is 19 residues long. The DNA of the CDR3 is TGTGCCAGCAGCCACCCAAGGGGGAGCGGGAGTGCGTCCTACAATGAGCAGTTCTTC. Its protein product is CASSHPRGSGSASYNEQFF.

The chain recombines TRBV4-1 with TRBJ2-4; a possible D gene is TRBD1 (7 bases). V was pared by 1 base and J by 6 bases, with 16 bases between. The CDR3 length is 16 residues. Germline CDR1 MGHRA, CDR2 YSYEKL. DNA for the CDR3: TGCGCCAGCAGCCAAGTCCCGGCCCAGGGGGGAAACATTCAGTACTTC. Protein sequence: CASSQVPAQGGNIQYF.

The V call is TRBV2, the J call TRBJ1-5; D might be TRBD1 (5 bases). Germline assignment: CDR1 SNHLY and CDR2 FYNNEI. The CDR3 totals 13 residues. Between the trimmed V and J ends, which lost 4 bases and 7 bases, there was a span of 11 bases. CDR3 bases: TGTGCCAGCAGTGCCAGGGTATGGCAGCCCCAGCATTTT. Protein: CASSARVWQPQHF.

This clone has a single count. The genes are TRBV5-1 and TRBJ2-1; 12 bases match TRBD1. CDR3 length: 15 amino acids. Germline CDR1 is SGHRS and CDR2 is YFSETQ. J was trimmed by 10 bases and V by 4 bases; bases with no gene match: 9. In DNA, the CDR3 is TGCGCCAGCAGCCACGGGACAGGGGGCCCCGAGGAGCAGTTCTTC. Residues: CASSHGTGGPEEQFF.

This chain links TRBV19 with TRBJ2-7; the match to TRBD2 covers 8 bases. After removal of 5 bases from V and 4 bases from J, the junction contained 13 bases not matched to a gene. The CDR3 covers 16 residues. CDR1 and CDR2 (germline): LNHDA, SQIVND (reference sequence). The DNA of the CDR3 is TGTGCCAGTAGTCCCACAGGGACGGGAGGGCCTTACGAGCAGTACTTC. Its protein product is CASSPTGTGGPYEQYF.

The chain is built from TRBV14 and TRBJ2-1; D unresolved. V lost 1 base, J lost 6 bases, and 7 bases lay in between. Germline V gives CDR1 SGHDN, CDR2 FVKESK. The CDR3 consists of 13 residues. The CDR3 here is CASSQVGPNEQFF. The CDR3 DNA sequence: TGTGCCAGCAGCCAAGTTGGCCCCAATGAGCAGTTCTTC.

This clone has just one count. The chain employs TRBV7-3 and TRBJ2-5, with D possibly matching TRBD2 (6 bases). The V end lost 4 bases, the J end lost 6 bases, and 18 bases lay between the germline ends. This CDR3 region has 15 residues. Germline CDR1 SGHTA, CDR2 FQGTGA. The CDR3 sequence: CASSSPGSGGKTQYF. CDR3 in DNA: TGTGCCAGCAGCTCCCCGGGGAGCGGAGGGAAGACCCAGTACTTC.

This clone was observed a handful of times. The chain recombines TRBV13 with TRBJ2-1, with D possibly being TRBD2 (6 bases). The CDR3 has 16 amino acids. CDR1 and CDR2 from the germline V gene are PRHDT and FYEKMQ (reference sequence). Trimming left V 1 base short and J 0 bases short, with 10 bases between. The CDR3: CASSLVTGLSYNEQFF. The CDR3 coding sequence is TGTGCCAGCAGCTTAGTTACGGGACTCTCCTACAATGAGCAGTTCTTC.

The chain carries TRBV29-1 and TRBJ2-3; 8 bases line up with TRBD2. In germline, CDR1 is SQVTM, CDR2 ANQGSEA. This CDR3 has 14 residues. V lost 8 bases, J lost 6 bases, and 13 bases stayed unmatched. Here the CDR3 DNA reads TGCAGCCTCTCGCCGAGCGGGAGACCGGATACGCAGTATTTT. Protein sequence: CSLSPSGRPDTQYF.

The rearrangement joins TRBV20-1 to TRBJ2-1; no definite D call. The V end lost 0 bases, the J end lost 14 bases, and 5 bases lay between the germline ends. This CDR3 region has 9 residues. Germline-derived CDR1 and CDR2 are DFQATT and SNEGSKA (reference sequence). The CDR3 region has the DNA TGCAGTGCTAGAGATCAAAAGTTCTTC. Protein product: CSARDQKFF.

The V and J genes are TRBV6-1 and TRBJ2-2; 7 positions agree with TRBD1. The germline V gene encodes CDR1 MNHNS and CDR2 SASEGT. The CDR3 contains 15 residues. With V trimmed by 2 bases and J by 4 bases, 4 bases remained unmatched. In nucleotides, the CDR3 is TGTGCCAGCAGTGAAAGGGCAGGGGGCACCGGGGAGCTGTTTTTT. Its translation: CASSERAGGTGELFF.

This chain links TRBV27 with TRBJ2-3; TRBD2 matches at 8 bases. This CDR3 spans 15 amino acids. Germline trimming cut 5 bases from V and 4 bases from J; bases unmatched to any gene: 8. CDR1 is MNHEY, CDR2 SMNVEV, per germline (reference sequence). Written as DNA, the CDR3 is TGTGCCAGCAGTCCCGGACTAGCTCTCGCAGATACGCAGTATTTT. Translated, it gives CASSPGLALADTQYF.

V is TRBV29-1 and J is TRBJ1-2; TRBD1 matches at 9 bases. The germline gives CDR1 SQVTM, CDR2 ANQGSEA. V dropped 2 bases and J dropped 4; count of bases not matched to a gene: 11. This CDR3 has 16 residues. CDR3 in DNA: TGCAGCGTTGAAAACTTACCGGGACAGGGAGGCTATGGCTACACCTTC. The encoded protein is CSVENLPGQGGYGYTF. Looking up the rest from reference TRBV29-1 and TRBJ1-2 gives the full variable domain: SAVISQKPSRDICQRGTSLTIQCQVDSQVTMMFWYRQQPGQSLTLIATANQGSEATYESGFVIDKFPISRPNLTFSTLTVSNMSPEDSSIYLCSVENLPGQGGYGYTFGSGTRLTVV.

This rearrangement joins TRBV4-1 to TRBJ2-6; D gene unclear. Trimming took off 3 bases at V and 0 bases at J, with 3 bases between the two ends. This CDR3 region has 14 residues. Germline loops: CDR1 MGHRA, CDR2 YSYEKL. CDR3 nucleotide sequence: TGCGCCAGCAGCCAGTACTCTGGGGCCAACGTCCTGACTTTC. Protein product: CASSQYSGANVLTF.

This clone was observed a single time. V usage is TRBV11-2 and J usage is TRBJ2-5; 8 positions match TRBD1. The CDR3 covers 14 residues. CDR1 and CDR2 from the germline V gene are SGHAT and FQNNGV. The V segment lost 5 bases and the J segment 5 bases; nucleotides outside the gene matches: 7. CDR3 sequence reads: CASSVTGGRETQYF. The DNA of the CDR3 is TGTGCCAGCAGCGTAACAGGGGGACGGGAGACCCAGTACTTC.

The chain uses TRBV11-1 and TRBJ1-2, with D maybe TRBD1 (5 bases). CDR3 length: 15 residues. The ends were cut back, 5 bases at V and 7 bases at J, with 20 bases in the middle. From germline, CDR1 is SGHAT and CDR2 FQDESV (reference sequence). The CDR3 loop is CASSQEGQGLRGYTF. CDR3 nucleotide sequence: TGTGCCAGCAGCCAGGAGGGTCAGGGCTTGCGTGGCTACACCTTC. Combining the CDR3 with reference TRBV11-1 and TRBJ1-2 gives the whole variable domain EAEVAQSPRYKITEKSQAVAFWCDPISGHATLYWYRQILGQGPELLVQFQDESVVDDSQLPKDRFSAERLKGVDSTLKIQPAELGDSAMYLCASSQEGQGLRGYTFGSGTRLTVV.

The V and J genes are TRBV2 and TRBJ1-2; D is unclear. V was clipped by 4 bases and J by 8 bases, with 11 bases between them. This CDR3 has 12 amino acids. Germline V CDR1 and CDR2: SNHLY, FYNNEI. The CDR3 protein is CASSAAVSGYTF. CDR3 nucleotides: TGTGCCAGCAGTGCTGCGGTGAGCGGCTACACCTTC.

The J gene is TRBJ2-3, the V gene TRBV13; D is unresolved. Germline-derived CDR1 and CDR2 are PRHDT and FYEKMQ (reference sequence). Trimming cost V 0 bases and J 5 bases, with 9 bases left between them. The CDR3 extends over 14 amino acids. CDR3 in amino acids: CASSLGVPGDTQYF. In nucleotides, the CDR3 is TGTGCCAGCAGCTTAGGGGTTCCCGGAGATACGCAGTATTTT. Using reference TRBV13 and TRBJ2-3 for the parts outside the CDR3, the full variable domain is AAGVIQSPRHLIKEKRETATLKCYPIPRHDTVYWYQQGPGQDPQFLISFYEKMQSDKGSIPDRFSAQQFSDYHSELNMSSLELGDSALYFCASSLGVPGDTQYFGPGTRLTVL.

The gene calls are TRBV6-1 and TRBJ2-1, with 8 bases matching TRBD2. J was trimmed by 6 bases and V by 3 bases; bases with no gene match: 1. The CDR3 loop spans 13 amino acids. Germline CDR1 is MNHNS and CDR2 is SASEGT. Here the CDR3 reads CASSDGLANEQFF. In DNA, the CDR3 is TGTGCCAGCAGTGACGGACTAGCCAATGAGCAGTTCTTC.

The CDR3 DNA sequence: TGTGCCACCTCCCCAGGGGGCCTGAACTACGAGCAGTACTTC. Translation: CATSPGGLNYEQYF. The V call is TRBV18, the J call TRBJ2-7, with 8 bases that match TRBD1. The CDR3 extends over 14 amino acids. The V gene's germline CDR1 is KGHSH and CDR2 LQKENI. Losses at the gene ends were 10 bases for V and 3 bases for J; bases not matched to a gene: 11.

This chain uses TRBV28 with TRBJ1-3; D perhaps matches TRBD1 (6 bases). Looked up from germline, CDR1 is MDHEN and CDR2 is SYDVKM. The CDR3 consists of 13 residues. CDR3: CAEGEIGGNTIYF. The CDR3 region has the DNA TGTGCAGAGGGGGAGATCGGGGGAAACACCATATATTTT.

This sequence joins TRBV4-2 and TRBJ1-5; perhaps TRBD1 as D (5 bases). The CDR3 length is 15 residues. Trimming removed 0 bases at V and 4 bases at J, with 10 bases between. Germline V gives CDR1 LGHNA, CDR2 YNFKEQ. The CDR3 sequence: CASSQDATENQPQHF. The CDR3 DNA reads as TGTGCCAGCAGCCAAGATGCGACAGAAAATCAGCCCCAGCATTTT.

J is TRBJ2-3 and V is TRBV7-2; no definite D call. The CDR3 is 15 residues long. V was shortened by 1 base and J by 1 base, with 9 bases between the two germline ends. The germline V gene encodes CDR1 SGHTA and CDR2 FQGNSA. The CDR3 DNA sequence: TGTGCCAGCAGCTTAGTTGGAGTAGGCACAGATACGCAGTATTTT. The encoded protein is CASSLVGVGTDTQYF.

This rearrangement joins TRBV7-3 to TRBJ2-3; tentatively, D is TRBD2 (5 bases). CDR3 size: 15 residues. Germline V gene data show CDR1 as SGHTA and CDR2 as FQGTGA. V lost 1 base to trimming and J lost 10 bases, with 18 bases between them. The CDR3 loop reads CASSLNGNGPGAQYF. The CDR3, as DNA: TGTGCCAGCAGCTTAAACGGGAATGGGCCCGGGGCGCAGTATTTT.

V usage is TRBV7-3 and J usage is TRBJ2-4; 10 nucleotides line up with TRBD2. After removal of 1 base from V and 2 bases from J, the junction contained 5 bases not matched to a gene. Germline V CDR1 and CDR2: SGHTA, FQGTGA. The CDR3 has 17 residues. Written as DNA, the CDR3 is TGTGCCAGCAGCTTAATAGGACTAGCGGACCCCAAAAACATTCAGTACTTC. Protein: CASSLIGLADPKNIQYF. Combining the CDR3 with reference TRBV7-3 and TRBJ2-4 gives the whole variable domain GAGVSQTPSNKVTEKGKYVELRCDPISGHTALYWYRQSLGQGPEFLIYFQGTGAADDSGLPNDRFFAVRPEGSVSTLKIQRTERGDSAVYLCASSLIGLADPKNIQYFGAGTRLSVL.